These 17 T cell receptor beta chains share one sample of origin, sequenced in a study of T cell repertoires in cytomegalovirus infection. TCRdb processed the reads anew with MiXCR; each CDR3 protein has one entry. The sample holds hundreds of thousands of distinct CDR3 sequences, 30% to 35% seen once. These receptors have no known antigen. This specimen was cultured CD8+ T cells from PBMCs, taken from culture after CMV antigen stimulation. These receptors all stem from a human donor in good health (CMV status not recorded). Some clones in this sample may be carry-over from other donors' samples.

V and J are TRBV9 and TRBJ2-1; D possibly corresponds to TRBD2 (5 bases). Deletions cut 2 bases from V and 0 bases from J, with 9 bases between. CDR1 and CDR2 from the germline V gene are SGDLS and YYNGEE. There are 15 residues in the CDR3. CDR3 amino acids: CASSVGDSSYNEQFF. CDR3 DNA sequence: TGTGCCAGCAGCGTCGGGGATAGCTCCTACAATGAGCAGTTCTTC.

The J gene is TRBJ2-7, the V gene TRBV7-6, with a possible D match to TRBD1 (6 bases). Trimming took off 5 bases at V and 2 bases at J, with 13 bases between the two ends. The CDR3 runs 14 residues. Germline lookup yields CDR1 SGHVS and CDR2 FNYEAQ. This chain's CDR3 is CASSPGGLTYEQYF. For the CDR3, the DNA is TGTGCCAGCAGCCCTGGGGGCCTTACCTACGAGCAGTACTTC. Full variable domain (remainder filled in from reference TRBV7-6 and TRBJ2-7): GAGVSQSPRYKVTKRGQDVALRCDPISGHVSLYWYRQALGQGPEFLTYFNYEAQQDKSGLPNDRFSAERPEGSISTLTIQRTEQRDSAMYRCASSPGGLTYEQYFGPGTRLTVT.

This clonotype was seen repeatedly, ten times or more. This sequence joins TRBV5-6 and TRBJ2-7; no definite D call. From germline, CDR1 is SGHDT and CDR2 YYEEEE. V lost 0 bases, J lost 7 bases, and 14 bases lay in between. The CDR3 covers 14 residues. This CDR3 reads CASSLAGIGYEQYV. In DNA form, the CDR3 reads TGTGCCAGCAGCTTGGCCGGCATCGGTTATGAGCAGTACGTC.

The rearrangement joins TRBV6-2 or TRBV6-3 to TRBJ2-3; D gene uncertain. Germline CDR1 MNHEY, CDR2 SVGEGT. Trimming shortened V by 7 bases and J by 4 bases, and 12 bases separated the two germline ends. The CDR3 is made up of 13 amino acids. CDR3 DNA: TGTGCCAGCACCGCCGGGTTCGCAGATACGCAGTATTTT. Translating it yields CASTAGFADTQYF.

This clonotype was recorded a few times. CDR3 sequence reads: CASSLTGVRNTGELFF. Written as DNA, the CDR3 is TGTGCCAGCAGTTTAACAGGGGTCAGGAACACCGGGGAGCTGTTTTTT. The J gene is TRBJ2-2, the V gene TRBV7-2; 7 nucleotides align to TRBD1. Germline V lookup: CDR1 SGHTA, CDR2 FQGNSA. V trimming: 6 bases; J trimming: 1 base; junction bases outside the gene matches: 8. CDR3 length: 16 amino acids.

In this sample, this clonotype turned up a few times. The chain uses TRBV7-9 and TRBJ2-1, with D possibly being TRBD1 (6 bases). The CDR3 has 17 amino acids. Looked up from germline, CDR1 is SEHNR and CDR2 is FQNEAQ (reference sequence). Trimming took 3 bases from V and 2 from J, leaving 17 bases between them. The CDR3 here is CASSLPGQVKTYNEQFF. CDR3 in DNA: TGTGCCAGCAGCTTGCCGGGACAAGTAAAGACCTACAATGAGCAGTTCTTC.

This clonotype came up many times. The CDR3 sequence is CASSTFPGQGHEQYV. CDR3 bases: TGTGCCAGCAGTACCTTCCCGGGACAGGGTCACGAGCAGTACGTC. V gene TRBV7-2 combines with J gene TRBJ2-7; 9 positions match TRBD1. The germline V gene has CDR1 SGHTA and CDR2 FQGNSA. Trimming removed 6 bases from V and 5 bases from J; junction bases left unmatched: 11. The CDR3 has 15 residues.

This clonotype has at least ten counts. The chain employs TRBV7-2 and TRBJ1-2, with 7 bases matching TRBD1. Losses at the gene ends were 3 bases for V and 4 bases for J; bases not matched to a gene: 11. The CDR3 contains 16 residues. Germline assignment: CDR1 SGHTA and CDR2 FQGNSA. The CDR3 nucleotides are TGTGCCAGCAGCTTGGATACCGGGACAGACTCCTATGGCTACACCTTC. This encodes CASSLDTGTDSYGYTF. The full variable domain, with the rest looked up from reference TRBV7-2 and TRBJ1-2, is GAGVSQSPSNKVTEKGKDVELRCDPISGHTALYWYRQSLGQGLEFLIYFQGNSAPDKSGLPSDRFSAERTGGSVSTLTIQRTQQEDSAVYLCASSLDTGTDSYGYTFGSGTRLTVV.

This clonotype was detected ten times or more. The CDR3 region is CASSPGGTVDPQHF. The DNA for the CDR3 is TGTGCCAGCAGCCCCGGGGGGACGGTCGATCCCCAGCATTTT. The gene calls are TRBV7-8 and TRBJ1-5; D might be TRBD1 (5 bases). The CDR3 is 14 residues long. Trimming removed 5 bases at V and 10 bases at J, with 18 bases between. In germline, CDR1 is SGHVS, CDR2 FQNEAQ.

In this sample, this clonotype turned up a few times. The chain couples TRBV7-9 to TRBJ1-2; possible D gene TRBD1, 6 bases. CDR1 is SEHNR and CDR2 is FQNEAQ in the germline V gene (reference sequence). The CDR3 runs 17 residues. V was shortened by 1 base and J by 0 bases, with 15 bases between the two germline ends. CDR3 sequence: CASSLVGRGTTNYGYTF. CDR3 sequence (DNA): TGTGCCAGCAGCTTAGTCGGCAGGGGAACAACTAACTATGGCTACACCTTC.

This clonotype was seen repeatedly, ten times or more. This sequence joins TRBV7-2 and TRBJ2-1, with D possibly TRBD2 on 5 matching bases. CDR3 size: 15 residues. V shed 5 bases and J shed 8 bases, with 19 bases lying between them. Germline V lookup: CDR1 SGHTA, CDR2 FQGNSA. DNA of the CDR3: TGTGCCAGCAGCCGGACCGCGGGCGACTGGGATGAGCAGTTCTTC. Translated: CASSRTAGDWDEQFF.

This chain connects TRBV7-6 to TRBJ2-2; possible D gene TRBD1, 6 bases. This CDR3 is built from 16 residues. V was clipped by 3 bases and J by 7 bases, with 18 bases between them. The germline gives CDR1 SGHVS, CDR2 FNYEAQ. The CDR3 sequence is CASSFLRQDFVGELFF. The CDR3 DNA is TGTGCCAGCAGCTTCCTTAGACAGGACTTTGTCGGGGAGCTGTTTTTT.

This clonotype came up a few times. V is TRBV5-4 and J is TRBJ2-1; 9 positions agree with TRBD1. CDR3 length: 17 residues. With V trimmed by 3 bases and J by 8 bases, 15 bases remained unmatched. The germline gives CDR1 SGHNT, CDR2 YYREEE (reference sequence). CDR3 region: CASSSPAGTGTVDEQFF. CDR3 sequence (DNA): TGTGCCAGCAGCTCCCCTGCCGGGACAGGGACTGTCGATGAGCAGTTCTTC.

This clonotype was seen a few times. A much larger clone is a single base away; this may be a read error. The gene calls are TRBV6-6 and TRBJ2-3, with no clear D. This CDR3 is built from 12 residues. Germline values: CDR1 MNHNY, CDR2 SVGAGI (reference sequence). Trimming removed 6 bases from V and 2 bases from J, with 6 bases in between. The CDR3 DNA sequence: TGTGCCAGCAGCCGCTTCACAGATACGCAGTATTTT. Its translation: CASSRFTDTQYF.

The chain joins TRBV2 to TRBJ2-1, with D possibly TRBD1 on 6 matching bases. The germline CDR1 and CDR2 sequences are SNHLY and FYNNEI. V lost 9 bases and J lost 6, with 15 bases in between. The CDR3 covers 13 residues. The CDR3 spells CARQGSDFNEQFF. The CDR3 coding sequence is TGTGCCAGACAGGGATCCGATTTCAATGAGCAGTTCTTC.

The V and J genes are TRBV9 and TRBJ1-3; no firm D call. The V end was cut by 0 bases, the J end by 2 bases, with 3 bases between. This CDR3 is 13 amino acids long. Germline CDR1 SGDLS, CDR2 YYNGEE. CDR3 region: CASSVGTGNTIYF. In nucleotides, the CDR3 is TGTGCCAGCAGCGTAGGTACTGGAAACACCATATATTTT.

This clonotype has ten or more counts. This chain uses TRBV7-6 with TRBJ1-1; 7 bases are a match to TRBD1. The CDR3 is 14 residues long. Germline lookup yields CDR1 SGHVS and CDR2 FNYEAQ. Trimming at V came to 3 bases and at J to 7 bases, leaving 8 bases not matched to a gene. CDR3 loop: CASSFFPGQVEAFF. DNA of the CDR3: TGTGCCAGCAGCTTCTTCCCTGGACAGGTTGAAGCTTTCTTT.